The clone carrying this T cell receptor beta chain was seen a single time. This entry belongs to a study of blood T cell repertoires in COVID-19. Study-wide background: The United States, Italy and Spain supplied acute and convalescent COVID-19 samples.

Trimming took 8 bases from V and 5 from J, leaving 12 bases between them. The CDR3 contains 12 residues. CDR1 and CDR2 from the germline V gene are LGHDT and YNNKEL (reference sequence). Participant reports of clinical history set cohort assignment. Participants classified as exposed had met a COVID-19 case within 2 weeks before study entry. Under the authors' procedure: Counts of nucleated cells, estimated from reference gene primer amplification, were obtained. Generated by immunoSEQ multiplex PCR, the TCRdb table keeps only in-frame clones and is missing some. Clone size and the V and J calls come from that table; the DNA yielded D and trimming. The table shows roughly 250,000 clones, with just under 90% occurring only once.

The source of this sequence is a man aged 50-59 years who had been exposed to COVID-19. The chain is built from TRBV3-1 (or the pseudogene TRBV3-2) and TRBJ2-5; D remains unclear. The sample taken for sequencing was PBMCs or T cells enriched from blood (not recorded which). The CDR3 DNA follows: TGTGCCAGCCAGGATGGTGGGGAGACCCAGTACTTC. This translates into CASQDGGETQYF.